This section outlines one T cell receptor beta chain sequence together with its context. Its antigen is unidentified. This sample was taken from a study of CD8 T cells in ankylosing spondylitis. Study-wide results and caveats: Significantly higher representation of disease-linked clones was reported for matched ankylosing spondylitis synovial fluid. A CD8+ phenotype characterized the disease-linked clones, which were relatively rare in peripheral blood.

Quantitative 5'-RACE with molecular barcodes produced the TCR beta libraries. TCRdb re-called the 5' RACE reads through MiXCR, storing one row per CDR3 protein. The sample lists around 300,000 distinct CDR3 sequences, 20% to 25% occurring once. CDR3 size: 13 residues. V was clipped by 4 bases and J by 5 bases, with 10 bases between them. Germline CDR1 reads SGHRS; CDR2 reads YFSETQ. The sequenced sample consisted of blood, either unsorted or a sorted T cell fraction (not recorded which). This chain uses TRBV5-1 with TRBJ2-1; possible D gene TRBD1, 7 bases. The receptor's source is a female donor with ankylosing spondylitis or in good health (not recorded which). The CDR3 sequence is CASSAGQNNEQFF. CDR3 nucleotide sequence: TGCGCCAGCAGCGCGGGACAGAACAATGAGCAGTTCTTC.